This T cell receptor beta chain was sequenced for a study of T cell changes during pregnancy in multiple sclerosis. This CDR3 contains 13 residues. The V end was cut by 6 bases, the J end by 8 bases, with 14 bases between. The V gene's germline CDR1 is SEHNR and CDR2 FQNEAQ (reference sequence). Only in-frame clones appear in the TCRdb table, and some are missing; sequencing was by immunoSEQ multiplex PCR. The table records around 36,000 clones, about 91% of them present only once. The sequenced sample was CD8+ T cells from peripheral blood mononuclear cells, obtained before pregnancy. The TCR was taken from a female donor with multiple sclerosis, enrolled in a pregnancy study. The V call is TRBV7-9, the J call TRBJ1-3, with D maybe TRBD1 (5 bases). In nucleotides, the CDR3 is TGTGCCAGCAGTCTTGGGACTAGGGACACCATATATTTT. Its translation: CASSLGTRDTIYF.